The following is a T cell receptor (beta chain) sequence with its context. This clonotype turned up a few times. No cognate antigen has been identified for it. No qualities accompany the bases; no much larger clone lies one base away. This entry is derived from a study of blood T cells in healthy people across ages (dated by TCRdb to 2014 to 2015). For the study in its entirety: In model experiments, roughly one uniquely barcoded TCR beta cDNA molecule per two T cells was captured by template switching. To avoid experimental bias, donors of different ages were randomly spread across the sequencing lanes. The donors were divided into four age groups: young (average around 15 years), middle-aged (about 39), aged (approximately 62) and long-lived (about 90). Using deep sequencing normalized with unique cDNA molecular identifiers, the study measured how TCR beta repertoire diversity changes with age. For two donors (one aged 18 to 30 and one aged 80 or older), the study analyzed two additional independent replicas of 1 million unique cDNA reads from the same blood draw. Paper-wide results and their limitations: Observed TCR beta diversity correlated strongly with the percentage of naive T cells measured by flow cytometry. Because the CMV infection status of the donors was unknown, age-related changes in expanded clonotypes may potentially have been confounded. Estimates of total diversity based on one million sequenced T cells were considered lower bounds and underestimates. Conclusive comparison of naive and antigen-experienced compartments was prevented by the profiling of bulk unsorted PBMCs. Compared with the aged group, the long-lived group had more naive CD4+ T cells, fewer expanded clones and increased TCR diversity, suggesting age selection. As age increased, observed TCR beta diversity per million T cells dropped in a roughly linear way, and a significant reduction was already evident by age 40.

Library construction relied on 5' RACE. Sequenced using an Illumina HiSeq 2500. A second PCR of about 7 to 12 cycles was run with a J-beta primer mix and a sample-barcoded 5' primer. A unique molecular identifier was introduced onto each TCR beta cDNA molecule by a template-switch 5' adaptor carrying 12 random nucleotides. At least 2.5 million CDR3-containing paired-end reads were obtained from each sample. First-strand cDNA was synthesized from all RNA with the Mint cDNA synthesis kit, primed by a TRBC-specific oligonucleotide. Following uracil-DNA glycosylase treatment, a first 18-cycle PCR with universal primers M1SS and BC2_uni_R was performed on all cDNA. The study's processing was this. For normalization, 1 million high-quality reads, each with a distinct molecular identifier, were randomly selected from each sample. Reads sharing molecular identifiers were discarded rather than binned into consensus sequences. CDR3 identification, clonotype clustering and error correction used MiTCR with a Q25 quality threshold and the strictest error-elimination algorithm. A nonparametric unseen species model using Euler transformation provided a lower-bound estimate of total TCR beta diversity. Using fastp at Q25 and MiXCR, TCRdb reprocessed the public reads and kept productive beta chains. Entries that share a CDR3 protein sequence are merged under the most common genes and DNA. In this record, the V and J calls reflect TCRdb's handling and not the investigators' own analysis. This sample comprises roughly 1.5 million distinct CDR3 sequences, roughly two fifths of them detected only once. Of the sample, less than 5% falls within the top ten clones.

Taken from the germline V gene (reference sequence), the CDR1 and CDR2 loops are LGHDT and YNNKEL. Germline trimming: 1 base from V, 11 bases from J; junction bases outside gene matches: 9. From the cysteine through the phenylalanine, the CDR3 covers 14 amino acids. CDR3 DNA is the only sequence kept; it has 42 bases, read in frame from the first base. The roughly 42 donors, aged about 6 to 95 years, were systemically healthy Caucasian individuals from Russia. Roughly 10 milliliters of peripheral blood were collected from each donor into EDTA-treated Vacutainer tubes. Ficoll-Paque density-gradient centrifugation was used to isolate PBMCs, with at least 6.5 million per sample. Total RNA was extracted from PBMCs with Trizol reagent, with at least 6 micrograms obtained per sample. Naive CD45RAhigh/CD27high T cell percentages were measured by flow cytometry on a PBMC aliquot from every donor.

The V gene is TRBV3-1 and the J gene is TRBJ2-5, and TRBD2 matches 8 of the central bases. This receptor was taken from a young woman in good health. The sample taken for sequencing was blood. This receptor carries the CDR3 CASSQAPTSAEQYF. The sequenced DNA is TGTGCCAGCAGCCAAGCCCCGACTAGCGCGGAGCAGTACTTC.